These T cell receptor beta chains were read from a single sample in a study of shared clonotypes between healthy human individuals. Some clones are missing from TCRdb's copy, which holds only in-frame ones; the method was immunoSEQ multiplex PCR. This table holds 110,000 or so clones, about two thirds found once. The sample consisted of memory CD8+ T cells sorted from blood. The receptors originated from a woman aged 25-40 years in good health. The CDR3 runs from the conserved cysteine through the conserved F or W. D genes are given only for firm matches. Some rows have no size entry. The others give once, few or many, or a class for an expanded clone.

d_gene,abundance,v_gene,j_gene,CDR3nt,CDR3aa
NA,few,TRBV5-6,TRBJ1-4,TGTGCCAGCAGCTCACAGTCTAATGAAAAACTGTTTTTT,CASSSQSNEKLFF
NA,few,TRBV5-6,TRBJ2-1,TGTGCCAGCACCTCCGCGGGCAGGTACAATGAGCAGTTCTTC,CASTSAGRYNEQFF
NA,NA,TRBV28,TRBJ2-3,TGTGCCAGCAGTCCCATATGGGGGGCACAGGGAGGAGATACGCAGTATTTT,CASSPIWGAQGGDTQYF
NA,NA,TRBV28,TRBJ1-1,TGTGCCAGCAGTTTATTTCAGGGGAACACTGAAGCTTTCTTT,CASSLFQGNTEAFF
NA,NA,TRBV2,TRBJ2-7,TGTGCCAGCAGTGTTTTACCCTACGAGCAGTACTTC,CASSVLPYEQYF
TRBD2,few,TRBV25-1,TRBJ2-7,TGTGCCAGCAGTGGAGGACTAGCGGTTTCCGACGAGCAGTACTTC,CASSGGLAVSDEQYF
NA,NA,TRBV28,TRBJ1-1,TGTGCCAGCAGTTCACACCACGAGCTTATGAACACTGAAGCTTTCTTT,CASSSHHELMNTEAFF
NA,few,TRBV25-1,TRBJ2-5,TGTGCCAGCAGTGGCGGGCCTAAAGAGACCCAGTACTTC,CASSGGPKETQYF
NA,NA,TRBV28,TRBJ1-2,TGTGCCAGCAGGGGGCCGACCCCCCCGTATGGCTACACCTTC,CASRGPTPPYGYTF
NA,NA,TRBV14,TRBJ2-2,TGTGCCAGCAGCTCCCAGCAGGCCGGGGAGCTGTTTTTT,CASSSQQAGELFF
NA,NA,TRBV7-2,TRBJ2-7,TGTGCCAGCAGCTTAGCAAGAAGCTCCTACGAGCAGTACTTC,CASSLARSSYEQYF
NA,NA,TRBV9,TRBJ1-2,TGTGCCAGCAGCGAGTCGAGGGGCTACACCTTC,CASSESRGYTF
NA,NA,TRBV29-1,TRBJ1-1,TGCAGCGTTGACCCGGGGCCGGGGAACACTGAAGCTTTCTTT,CSVDPGPGNTEAFF
NA,NA,TRBV10-1,TRBJ2-7,TGCGCCAGCACCGAGCGGAGCTCCTACGAGCAGTACTTC,CASTERSSYEQYF
NA,NA,TRBV2,TRBJ2-2,TGTGCCAGCAATAGTTTCAGGGGTACGAACACCGGGGAGCTGTTTTTT,CASNSFRGTNTGELFF
TRBD1,once,TRBV29-1,TRBJ1-5,TGCAGCGTCGGGACAGGGGACGGTGGGCCCCAGCATTTT,CSVGTGDGGPQHF
NA,few,TRBV30,TRBJ2-1,TGTGCCAGCGCTCGCAGTCCCCTCGATGAGCAGTTCTTC,CASARSPLDEQFF
NA,many,TRBV28,TRBJ1-5,TGTGCCAGCGGGAGCAGGTATAGCAATCAGCCCCAGCATTTT,CASGSRYSNQPQHF
NA,few,TRBV6-4,TRBJ1-1,TGTGCCAGCAGTGAGCGGCCGAACACTGAAGCTTTCTTT,CASSERPNTEAFF
NA,NA,TRBV6-1,TRBJ2-1,TGTGCCAGCAGTCAAGATGTGGTAGAGCAGTTCTTC,CASSQDVVEQFF
NA,NA,TRBV6-6,TRBJ2-5,TGTGCCAGCAGTTCTAGCGAGAAAGAGACCCAGTACTTC,CASSSSEKETQYF
TRBD1,NA,TRBV27,TRBJ2-7,TGTGCCAGCAGGCCCGGGACAGCCTCCCCCTACGAGCAGTACTTC,CASRPGTASPYEQYF
NA,NA,TRBV10-3,TRBJ1-3,TGTGCCATCAGTGAGACTACACAATATCCTGGAAACACCATATATTTT,CAISETTQYPGNTIYF
NA,NA,TRBV6-1,TRBJ2-7,TGTGCCAGCACCCCTAGCAGCTCCTACGAGCAGTACTTC,CASTPSSSYEQYF
TRBD2,once,TRBV7-2,TRBJ2-5,TGTGCCAGCTTAGGGGGACTAGCGGGAGTCCAAGAGACCCAGTACTTC,CASLGGLAGVQETQYF
NA,NA,TRBV5-1,TRBJ2-3,TGCGCCAGCACCATACGGGATTCTCGCACAGATACGCAGTATTTT,CASTIRDSRTDTQYF
NA,NA,TRBV20-1,TRBJ1-1,TGCAGTGGGGGACCGTCAAACGGGGCTTTCTTT,CSGGPSNGAFF
NA,NA,TRBV10-1,TRBJ1-3,TGCGCCAGCAGTGAGTCAACAGACGGAAACACCATATATTTT,CASSESTDGNTIYF
TRBD2,NA,TRBV4-2,TRBJ2-7,TGTGCCAGCAGCCAGGCTACGGGGGGGCCCTACGAGCAGTACTTC,CASSQATGGPYEQYF
NA,NA,TRBV2,TRBJ1-5,TGTGCCAGCAGCCCGGACTCTGCGGTTCAGCCCCAGCATTTT,CASSPDSAVQPQHF
NA,few,TRBV6-5,TRBJ1-5,TGTGCCAGCAGTCCTGGTGAACTGGGCGGCCAGCCCCAGCATTTT,CASSPGELGGQPQHF
TRBD2,NA,TRBV5-1,TRBJ2-7,TGCGCCAGCAACCGCGGGAGACTAGCGGGACTTTCCTACGAGCAGTACTTC,CASNRGRLAGLSYEQYF
NA,NA,TRBV6-4,TRBJ1-2,TGTGCCAGCAGTGACCCCTTCAGAAACTATGGCTACACCTTC,CASSDPFRNYGYTF
NA,few,TRBV5-8,TRBJ2-2,TGTGCCAGCAGCCGGCGACCTGGGGGAGGACCAAACACCGGGGAGCTGTTTTTT,CASSRRPGGGPNTGELFF
NA,NA,TRBV18,TRBJ1-4,TGTGCCAGCTCACCCGCGACAGGAAATGAAAAACTGTTTTTT,CASSPATGNEKLFF
TRBD1,NA,TRBV5-1,TRBJ1-3,TGCGCCAGCAGCCCGGGGACAGATGGAAACACCATATATTTT,CASSPGTDGNTIYF
NA,NA,TRBV5-4,TRBJ2-7,TGTGCCAGCAGCTTGGATAACGAGCAGTACTTC,CASSLDNEQYF
TRBD2,NA,TRBV27,TRBJ2-3,TGTGCCAGCAGTTTATTAGCGGGAGGGGCTTGGGACACAGATACGCAGTATTTT,CASSLLAGGAWDTDTQYF
NA,NA,TRBV28,TRBJ2-6,TGTGCCAGCAGTTCCAACAGGGCCAACTCTGGGGCCAACGTCCTGACTTTC,CASSSNRANSGANVLTF
TRBD2,NA,TRBV27,TRBJ2-3,TGTGCCAGCAGCCCCGGGACTAGCGGGAGACGATATACGCAGTATTTT,CASSPGTSGRRYTQYF
NA,few,TRBV25-1,TRBJ1-2,TGTGCCAGCGGAGGGAATTATGGCTACACCTTC,CASGGNYGYTF
NA,once,TRBV6-1,TRBJ2-5,TGTGCCAGCAGTGAATCCGAGACGGAGACCCAGTACTTC,CASSESETETQYF
NA,NA,TRBV11-2,TRBJ1-2,TGTGCCAGCAGCCCGGGCCGCGGGGGCTACACCTTC,CASSPGRGGYTF
TRBD2,NA,TRBV7-2,TRBJ2-5,TGTGCCAGCAGCTACGTGACTAGCGCCGCGGGGACCCAGTACTTC,CASSYVTSAAGTQYF
NA,NA,TRBV5-5,TRBJ1-5,TGTGCCAGCAGCCCTATCCCCGGGAGCAATCAGCCCCAGCATTTT,CASSPIPGSNQPQHF
NA,NA,TRBV9,TRBJ2-7,TGTGCCAGCAGCGTCGATACCTACGAGCAGTACTTC,CASSVDTYEQYF
TRBD1,NA,TRBV9,TRBJ1-2,TGTGCCAGCAGCGGAGTGATCGACGGAACTCACAGGGGGATCAACTATGGCTACACCTTC,CASSGVIDGTHRGINYGYTF
NA,many,TRBV11-2,TRBJ1-1,TGTGCCAGCAGCTTAGATCTGGCTACTGAAGCTTTCTTT,CASSLDLATEAFF
TRBD2,few,TRBV11-2,TRBJ2-7,TGTGCCAGCAGCCCCCCAGGGAGGGCCTACGAGCAGTACTTC,CASSPPGRAYEQYF
NA,NA,TRBV2,TRBJ1-4,TGTGCCAGCAGTGAATCAGTGCCCGCAGTCCCTGGTGAAAAACTGTTTTTT,CASSESVPAVPGEKLFF
NA,few,TRBV2,TRBJ1-1,TGTGCCAGCAGCGACCCTACAGGGAGATCCGCTGAAGCTTTCTTT,CASSDPTGRSAEAFF
NA,once,TRBV7-9,TRBJ2-5,TGTGCCAGCAGCCTGGGACACGACCAAGAGACCCAGTACTTC,CASSLGHDQETQYF
TRBD2,NA,TRBV7-2,TRBJ2-1,TGTGCCAGCAGCTTTCTAGCGGGACGGTACAATGAGCAGTTCTTC,CASSFLAGRYNEQFF
NA,NA,TRBV6-5,TRBJ2-7,TGTGCCAGCAGTTACTCTTCCGGCTACTCCTACGAGCAGTACTTC,CASSYSSGYSYEQYF
TRBD2,few,TRBV28,TRBJ2-7,TGTGCCAGCAGTTTAACTAGCGCATCCTACGAGCAGTACTTC,CASSLTSASYEQYF
NA,NA,TRBV6-1,TRBJ2-7,TGTGCCAGCAGTGAAAGTTGGGAGCACGAGCAGTACTTC,CASSESWEHEQYF
TRBD1,once,TRBV27,TRBJ2-1,TGTGCCAGCAGACTCTCCCGGGACAGGTTCCATGAGCAGTTCTTC,CASRLSRDRFHEQFF
NA,once,TRBV7-1,TRBJ2-7,TGTGCCAGCAGCCCCTACATTGAGGAGCAGTACTTC,CASSPYIEEQYF
TRBD1,few,TRBV19,TRBJ2-3,TGTGCCGGGACAGACAGGGGGGGTTCGGCGGGAGAGGCAGATACGCAGTATTTT,CAGTDRGGSAGEADTQYF